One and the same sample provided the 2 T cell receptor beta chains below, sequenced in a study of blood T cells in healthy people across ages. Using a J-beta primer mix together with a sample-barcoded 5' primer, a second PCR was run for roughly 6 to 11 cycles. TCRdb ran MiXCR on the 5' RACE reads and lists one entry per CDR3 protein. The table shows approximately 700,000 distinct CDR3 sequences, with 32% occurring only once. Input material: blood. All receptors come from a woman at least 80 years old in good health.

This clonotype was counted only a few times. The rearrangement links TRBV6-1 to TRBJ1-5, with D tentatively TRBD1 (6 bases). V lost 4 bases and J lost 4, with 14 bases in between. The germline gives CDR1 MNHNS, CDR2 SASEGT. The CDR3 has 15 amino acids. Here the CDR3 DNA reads TGTGCCAGCAGTGCCCTAGGGACATCGAATCAGCCCCAGCATTTT. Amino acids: CASSALGTSNQPQHF.

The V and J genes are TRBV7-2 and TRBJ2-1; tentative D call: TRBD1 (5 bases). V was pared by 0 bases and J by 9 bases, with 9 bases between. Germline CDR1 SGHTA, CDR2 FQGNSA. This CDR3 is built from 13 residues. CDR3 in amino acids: CASSLASRVEQFF. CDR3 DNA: TGTGCCAGCAGCTTAGCTAGCAGGGTTGAGCAGTTCTTC.